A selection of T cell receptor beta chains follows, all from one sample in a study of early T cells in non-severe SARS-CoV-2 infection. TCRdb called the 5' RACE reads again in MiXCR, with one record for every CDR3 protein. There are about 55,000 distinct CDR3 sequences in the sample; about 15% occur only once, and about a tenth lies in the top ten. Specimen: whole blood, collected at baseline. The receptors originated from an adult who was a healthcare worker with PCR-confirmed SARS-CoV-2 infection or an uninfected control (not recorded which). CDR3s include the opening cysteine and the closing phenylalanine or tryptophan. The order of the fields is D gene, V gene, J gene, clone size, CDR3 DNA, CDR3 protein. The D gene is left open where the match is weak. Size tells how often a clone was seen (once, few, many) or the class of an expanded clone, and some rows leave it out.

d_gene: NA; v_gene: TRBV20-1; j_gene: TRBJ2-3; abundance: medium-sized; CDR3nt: TGCAGTGCTAGAGATGCAACTAGACTTTACCCTGGAGATACGCAGTATTTT; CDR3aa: CSARDATRLYPGDTQYF
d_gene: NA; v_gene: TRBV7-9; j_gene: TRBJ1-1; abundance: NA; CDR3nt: TGTGCCGGGTCTATTGGGGGAACTGAAGCTTTCTTT; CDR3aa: CAGSIGGTEAFF
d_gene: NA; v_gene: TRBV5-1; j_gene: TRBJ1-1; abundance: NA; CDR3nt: TGCGCCAGCAGCTTGAATGGGGGCTCGAACACTGAAGCTTTCTTT; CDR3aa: CASSLNGGSNTEAFF
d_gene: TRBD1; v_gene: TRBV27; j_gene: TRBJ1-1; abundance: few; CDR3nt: TGTGCCAGCATTATTGCGGGGACAGGGAAGACTGAAGCTTTCTTT; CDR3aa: CASIIAGTGKTEAFF
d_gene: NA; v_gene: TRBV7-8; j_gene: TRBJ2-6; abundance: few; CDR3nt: TGTGCCAGCAGCCGACTGGGCCGCTCTGGGGCCAACGTCCTGACTTTC; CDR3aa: CASSRLGRSGANVLTF
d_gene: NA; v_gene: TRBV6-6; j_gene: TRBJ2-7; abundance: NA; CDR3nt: TGTGCCAGCACCCCCGGCTCAGGGACTTACGAGCAGTACTTC; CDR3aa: CASTPGSGTYEQYF
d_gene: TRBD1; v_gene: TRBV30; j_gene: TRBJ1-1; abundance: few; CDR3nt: TGTGCCTGGAGAAACCTAGGACAGGGGGCCACTGAAGCTTTCTTT; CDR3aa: CAWRNLGQGATEAFF
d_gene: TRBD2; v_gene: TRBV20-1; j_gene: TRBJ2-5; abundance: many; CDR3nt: TGCAGTGCTACCCCCTTAGCGGGCCTCCAAGAGACCCAGTACTTC; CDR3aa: CSATPLAGLQETQYF
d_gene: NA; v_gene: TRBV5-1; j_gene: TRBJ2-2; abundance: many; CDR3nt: TGCGCCAGCAGCTTGGGTGGGGGACCCGACACCGGGGAGCTGTTTTTT; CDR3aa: CASSLGGGPDTGELFF
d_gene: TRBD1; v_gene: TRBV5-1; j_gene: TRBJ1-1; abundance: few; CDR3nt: TGCGCCAGCAGTCTTACAGGGGATCGAGGCGCTGAAGCTTTCTTT; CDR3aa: CASSLTGDRGAEAFF
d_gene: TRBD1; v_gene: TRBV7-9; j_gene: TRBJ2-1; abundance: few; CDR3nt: TGTGCCAGCAGCTCCTCTACGACAGGGGACTCCTACAATGAGCAGTTCTTC; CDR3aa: CASSSSTTGDSYNEQFF
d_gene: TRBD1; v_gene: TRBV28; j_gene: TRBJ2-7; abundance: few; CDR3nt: TGTGCCAGCAGTTCTCCGGGACAGGCCTACGAGCAGTACTTC; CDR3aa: CASSSPGQAYEQYF
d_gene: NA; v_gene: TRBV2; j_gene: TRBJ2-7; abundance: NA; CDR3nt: TGTGCCAGCAGTGAAAATAAGGTCAGGGGACCGCAGTACTTC; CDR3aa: CASSENKVRGPQYF
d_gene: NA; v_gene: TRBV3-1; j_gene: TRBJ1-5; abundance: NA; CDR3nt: TGTGCCAGCAGCCACGGACAGACAAATCAGCCCCAGCATTTT; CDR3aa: CASSHGQTNQPQHF
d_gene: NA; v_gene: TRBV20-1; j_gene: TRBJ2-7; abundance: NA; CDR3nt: TGCAGTGCTAGAGATCTCTCCTACGAGCAGTACTTC; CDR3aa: CSARDLSYEQYF
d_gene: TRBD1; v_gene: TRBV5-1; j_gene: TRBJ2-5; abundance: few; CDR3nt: TGCGCCAGCAGCTCTCGGGACAGGGAGTACCAAGAGACCCAGTACTTC; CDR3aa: CASSSRDREYQETQYF
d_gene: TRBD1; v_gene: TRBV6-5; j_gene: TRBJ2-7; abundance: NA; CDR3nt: TGTGCCAGCAGGGCCGGGACAGGGGGCTTCTACGAGCAGTACTTC; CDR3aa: CASRAGTGGFYEQYF
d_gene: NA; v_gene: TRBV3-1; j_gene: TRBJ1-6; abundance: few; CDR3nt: TGTGCCAGCAGCCTCGGCCCCGCGACCTATAATTCACCCCTCCACTTT; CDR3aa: CASSLGPATYNSPLHF
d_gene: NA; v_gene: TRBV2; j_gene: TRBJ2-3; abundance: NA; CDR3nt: TGTGCCAGCAGTAAAGGGCAGGGCCCAGGGACAGATACGCAGTATTTT; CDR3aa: CASSKGQGPGTDTQYF
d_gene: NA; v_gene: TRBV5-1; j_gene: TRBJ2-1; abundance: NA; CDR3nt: TGCGCCAGCAGCTTGGAGGCACGAAGCTCCTACAATGAGCAGTTCTTC; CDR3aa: CASSLEARSSYNEQFF
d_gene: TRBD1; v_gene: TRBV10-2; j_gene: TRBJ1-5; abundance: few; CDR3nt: TGCGCCAGCAGTGATCCGACGGGCAGGGGGCATCAGCCCCAGCATTTT; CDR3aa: CASSDPTGRGHQPQHF
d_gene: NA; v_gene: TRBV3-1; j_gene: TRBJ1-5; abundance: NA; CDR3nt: TGTGCCAGCAGCCAAGATATGGGGAGCAATCAGCCCCAGCATTTT; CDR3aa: CASSQDMGSNQPQHF
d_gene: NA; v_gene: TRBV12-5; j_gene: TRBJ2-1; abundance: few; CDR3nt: TGTGCTAGTGGTTTCTCTGGACAGTCAAGCTCCTACAATGAGCAGTTCTTC; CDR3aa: CASGFSGQSSSYNEQFF
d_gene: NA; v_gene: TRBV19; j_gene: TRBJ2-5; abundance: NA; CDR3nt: TGTGCCACCACCAGCGGGCCCAGAGAGACCCAGTACTTC; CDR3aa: CATTSGPRETQYF
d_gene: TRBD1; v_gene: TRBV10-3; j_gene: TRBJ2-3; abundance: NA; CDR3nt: TGTGCCACTGGGGACAGGGGGCGTGAGGATACGCAGTATTTT; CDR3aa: CATGDRGREDTQYF
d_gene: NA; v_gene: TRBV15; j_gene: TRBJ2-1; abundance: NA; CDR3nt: TGTGCCACCAGCAGAGGACCCTCGATCTTGTTCTTC; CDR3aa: CATSRGPSILFF
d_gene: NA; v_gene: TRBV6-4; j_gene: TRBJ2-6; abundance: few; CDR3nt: TGTGCCAGCAGTGACTCCCTCTCTGGGGCCAACGTCCTGACTTTC; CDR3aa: CASSDSLSGANVLTF
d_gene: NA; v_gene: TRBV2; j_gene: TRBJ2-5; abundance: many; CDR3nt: TGTGCCAGCAGTGATAACCGAGATGCGGAGACCCAGTACTTC; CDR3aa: CASSDNRDAETQYF
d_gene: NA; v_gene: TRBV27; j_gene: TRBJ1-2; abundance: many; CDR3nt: TGTGCCAGCAGTTTAGGGGGTCCCCATGGCTACACCTTC; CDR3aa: CASSLGGPHGYTF
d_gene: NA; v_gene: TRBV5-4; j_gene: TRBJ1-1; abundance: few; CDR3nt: TGTGCCTTCCCCGGGGCGCAAGTGAACACTGAAGCTTTCTTT; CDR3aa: CAFPGAQVNTEAFF
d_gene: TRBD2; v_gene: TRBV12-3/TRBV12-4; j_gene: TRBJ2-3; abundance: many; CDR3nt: TGTGCCAGCAGGTTGACTAGCGCTTTCACAGATACGCAGTATTTT; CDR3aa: CASRLTSAFTDTQYF
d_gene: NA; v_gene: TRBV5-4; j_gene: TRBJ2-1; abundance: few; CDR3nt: TGTGCCAGCAGCTTAGCCGGGCTGCCTTCAGAGCAGTTCTTC; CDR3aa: CASSLAGLPSEQFF
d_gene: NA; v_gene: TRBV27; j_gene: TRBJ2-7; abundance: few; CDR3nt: TGTGCCAGCAGTTTACGTCGATCCTACGAGCAGTACTTC; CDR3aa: CASSLRRSYEQYF
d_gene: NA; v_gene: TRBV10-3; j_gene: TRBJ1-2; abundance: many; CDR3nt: TGTGCCATCAGTGTTCTAGAACGTACGCCGGAAGAAGGCTACACCTTC; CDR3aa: CAISVLERTPEEGYTF
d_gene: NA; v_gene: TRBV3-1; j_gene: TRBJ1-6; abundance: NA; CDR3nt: TGTGCCAGCAGCCTCTCGGGATTCTCCAATTCACCCCTCCACTTT; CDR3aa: CASSLSGFSNSPLHF
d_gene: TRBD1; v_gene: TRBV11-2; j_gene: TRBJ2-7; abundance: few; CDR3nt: TGTGCCAGCAGCCCGCGGACAGGGGGCCCAAACGAGCAGTACTTC; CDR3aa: CASSPRTGGPNEQYF
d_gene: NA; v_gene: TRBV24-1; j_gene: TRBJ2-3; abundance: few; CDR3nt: TGTGCCACCACGGGGGGCGGGAATACAGATACGCAGTATTTT; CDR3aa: CATTGGGNTDTQYF
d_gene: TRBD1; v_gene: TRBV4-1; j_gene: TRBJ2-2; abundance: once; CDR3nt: TGCGCCAGCAGCCAAGGACAGGGGACCGGCGGGGAGCTATTTTTT; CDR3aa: CASSQGQGTGGELFF
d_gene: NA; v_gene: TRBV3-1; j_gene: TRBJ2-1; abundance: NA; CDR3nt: TGTGCCAGCAGCCCAGGCAATGAGCAGTTCTTC; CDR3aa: CASSPGNEQFF
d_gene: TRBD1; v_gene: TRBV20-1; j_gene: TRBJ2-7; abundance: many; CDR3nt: TGCAGTGTATGGACAGGCCTGGTCTACGAGCAGTACTTC; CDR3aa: CSVWTGLVYEQYF
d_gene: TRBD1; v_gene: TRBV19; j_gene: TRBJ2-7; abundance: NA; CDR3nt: TGTGCCAGTAGCAACCCCGGGACAGAGACCTACGAGCAGTACTTC; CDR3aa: CASSNPGTETYEQYF
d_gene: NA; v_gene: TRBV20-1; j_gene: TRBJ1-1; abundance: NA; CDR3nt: TGCAGTGCTAGAGCACGAACCACAGGGACGTTGAGGACTGAAGCTTTCTTT; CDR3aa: CSARARTTGTLRTEAFF
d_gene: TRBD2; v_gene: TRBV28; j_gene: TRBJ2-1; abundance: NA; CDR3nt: TGTGCCAGCAGTACCGCCGGCCAGCGGGGGAGCTCCTACAATGAGCAGTTCTTC; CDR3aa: CASSTAGQRGSSYNEQFF
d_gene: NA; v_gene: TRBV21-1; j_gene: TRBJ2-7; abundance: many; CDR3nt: TGTGCCAGCAGCATCTCTGGAGGCACCTACGAGCAGTACTTC; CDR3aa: CASSISGGTYEQYF
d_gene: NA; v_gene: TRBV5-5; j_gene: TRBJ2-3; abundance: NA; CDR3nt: TGTGCCAGCAGCCCCAAAGGACGGAGCACAGATACGCAGTATTTT; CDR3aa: CASSPKGRSTDTQYF
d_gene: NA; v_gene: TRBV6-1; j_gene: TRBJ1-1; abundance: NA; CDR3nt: TGTGCCAGCAGTAGGACCACTGAAGCTTTCTTT; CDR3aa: CASSRTTEAFF
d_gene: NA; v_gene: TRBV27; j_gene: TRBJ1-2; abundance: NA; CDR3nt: TGTGCCAGCAGTCCCGTGGGGGGGAAGGGCTTCGCTCTTAACTATGGCTACACCTTC; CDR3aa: CASSPVGGKGFALNYGYTF
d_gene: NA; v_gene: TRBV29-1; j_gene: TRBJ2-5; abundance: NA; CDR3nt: TGCAGTGTAAAGGCAGAGACAGAGACCCAGTACTTC; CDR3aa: CSVKAETETQYF
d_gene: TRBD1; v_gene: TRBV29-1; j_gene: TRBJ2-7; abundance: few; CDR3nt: TGCAGCGTCGGACAGGGGTTCGAGCAGTACTTC; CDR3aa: CSVGQGFEQYF
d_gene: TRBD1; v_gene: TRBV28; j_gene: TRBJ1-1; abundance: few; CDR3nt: TGTGCCAGCAGTTTAGCCCCCTCAAACAGGGGTAGGAACACTGAAGCTTTCTTT; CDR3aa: CASSLAPSNRGRNTEAFF
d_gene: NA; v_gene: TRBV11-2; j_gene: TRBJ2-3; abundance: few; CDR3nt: TGTGCCAGCGGTGCTCAGGACAGCACAGATACGCAGTATTTT; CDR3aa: CASGAQDSTDTQYF
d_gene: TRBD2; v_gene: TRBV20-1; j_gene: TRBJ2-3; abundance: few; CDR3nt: TGCAGTGCTAATGCGGGGGGGCGAACAGATACGCAGTATTTT; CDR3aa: CSANAGGRTDTQYF